The 13 T cell receptor beta chains below were found in one sample sequenced in a study of OX40 agonist ivuxolimab in advanced cancers. Generated by immunoSEQ multiplex PCR, the TCRdb table keeps only in-frame clones and is missing some. The table includes 45,000 to 65,000 clones, roughly three quarters detected once. The sample was CD4+ or CD8+ T cells sorted from blood, taken in a trial of the OX40 agonist ivuxolimab. Receptors were obtained from an adult with an advanced solid tumor such as melanoma, head and neck, liver or kidney cancer.

The V call is TRBV7-9, the J call TRBJ1-2; no clear D. The CDR3 is 14 amino acids. Germline CDR1 reads SEHNR; CDR2 reads FQNEAQ (reference sequence). Between the trimmed V and J ends, which lost 1 base and 8 bases, there was a span of 14 bases. In DNA form, the CDR3 reads TGTGCCAGCAGCTTAGACGGGTCCCGAAGGGGCTACACCTTC. Amino acid sequence: CASSLDGSRRGYTF.

This clone was counted between two and nine times. The chain joins TRBV7-9 to TRBJ1-1; weak D call: TRBD1 (5 bases). Germline CDR1 and CDR2: SEHNR and FQNEAQ (reference sequence). V lost 2 bases to trimming and J lost 1 base, with 11 bases between them. CDR3 length: 15 residues. The CDR3 DNA is TGTGCCAGCAGCTTAAGGGACCGATCGAACACTGAAGCTTTCTTT. As protein: CASSLRDRSNTEAFF.

This clone was observed a few times. This chain links TRBV5-1 with TRBJ2-3; 11 nucleotides agree with TRBD1. The junction had 7 bases not matched to a gene; V was cut back by 0 bases and J by 4 bases. Germline assignment: CDR1 SGHRS and CDR2 YFSETQ. The CDR3 covers 17 residues. Here the CDR3 reads CASSLAVGTGGSDTQYF. CDR3 DNA: TGCGCCAGCAGCTTGGCGGTTGGGACAGGGGGTTCAGATACGCAGTATTTT.

This clone appeared a few times. The V and J genes are TRBV5-1 and TRBJ1-4; no reliable D call. CDR3 length: 13 residues. Germline V gene lookup returns CDR1 SGHRS and CDR2 YFSETQ. Between the trimmed V and J ends, which lost 4 bases and 6 bases, there was a span of 10 bases. CDR3 in DNA: TGCGCCAGCAGCCCGGAACCTGATGAAAAACTGTTTTTT. As protein: CASSPEPDEKLFF.

V is TRBV7-9 and J is TRBJ1-2; possibly TRBD1 for D (6 bases). Trimming pared 5 bases from V and 4 bases from J, leaving 11 bases between. CDR3 length equals 13 residues. Per the germline V gene, CDR1 is SEHNR and CDR2 is FQNEAQ (reference sequence). This CDR3 reads CASSRQARYGYTF. The CDR3 nucleotides read TGTGCCAGCAGCAGACAGGCACGCTATGGCTACACCTTC. The full variable domain, with the rest looked up from reference TRBV7-9 and TRBJ1-2, is DTGVSQNPRHKITKRGQNVTFRCDPISEHNRLYWYRQTLGQGPEFLTYFQNEAQLEKSRLLSDRFSAERPKGSFSTLEIQRTEQGDSAMYLCASSRQARYGYTFGSGTRLTVV.

The rearrangement joins TRBV5-6 to TRBJ2-5, with 7 bases matching TRBD2. This CDR3 region has 14 residues. CDR1 is SGHDT and CDR2 is YYEEEE in the germline V gene. J lost 2 bases, V lost 5 bases, and 6 bases had no gene match. The CDR3 sequence is CASSSGGGQETQYF. The DNA for the CDR3 is TGTGCCAGCAGTTCGGGGGGAGGGCAAGAGACCCAGTACTTC.

This clone was observed a handful of times. The rearrangement joins TRBV4-1 to TRBJ1-1; D is unclear. CDR1 and CDR2 (germline): MGHRA, YSYEKL. CDR3 length: 14 amino acids. Trimming stripped 3 bases from V and 9 bases from J, with 17 bases between. CDR3 residues: CASSQWEGGEKAFF. As DNA, the CDR3 is TGCGCCAGCAGCCAGTGGGAGGGTGGCGAAAAAGCTTTCTTT.

This clone was observed a handful of times. J is TRBJ1-5 and V is TRBV6-6; TRBD1 aligns across 11 bases. The CDR3 sequence is 15 residues long. Per the germline V gene, CDR1 is MNHNY and CDR2 is SVGAGI (reference sequence). Unmatched junction bases numbered 8, after V lost 6 bases and J lost 7 bases. CDR3 protein: CASRSGTGGRQPQHF. The CDR3 nucleotides are TGTGCCAGCAGATCCGGGACAGGGGGACGACAGCCCCAGCATTTT.

The table lists this clone with a few counts. The V gene is TRBV27, the J gene TRBJ1-4; D not certain. V lost 8 bases and J 3 bases, leaving 7 bases between the germline ends. Germline loops: CDR1 MNHEY, CDR2 SMNVEV (reference sequence). The CDR3 totals 12 residues. The CDR3 DNA follows: TGTGCCAGCCATGGCCCTAATGAAAAACTGTTTTTT. This sequence encodes CASHGPNEKLFF.

The V call is TRBV2, the J call TRBJ2-3; possible D gene TRBD2, 6 bases. Trimming cost V 4 bases and J 0 bases, with 11 bases left between them. The CDR3 runs 15 residues. Germline V CDR1 and CDR2: SNHLY, FYNNEI. The CDR3 reads CASSAGLLSTDTQYF. The CDR3 DNA reads as TGTGCCAGCAGTGCGGGACTTTTAAGCACAGATACGCAGTATTTT.

In its sample, this clone was seen a few times. V is TRBV6-1 and J is TRBJ1-5; TRBD1 agrees at 7 bases. The germline gives CDR1 MNHNS, CDR2 SASEGT. The CDR3 extends over 14 amino acids. V gave up 2 bases and J gave up 5 bases; unmatched junction bases: 3. As DNA, the CDR3 is TGTGCCAGCAGTGAACAGGGGGGACATCAGCCCCAGCATTTT. It is translated as CASSEQGGHQPQHF.

The chain joins TRBV4-1 to TRBJ1-1; D is unresolved. The CDR3 consists of 14 residues. Deletions cut 3 bases from V and 4 bases from J, with 12 bases between. Germline lookup yields CDR1 MGHRA and CDR2 YSYEKL. CDR3 nucleotides: TGCGCCAGCAGCCATCCCGAACCGGGCACTGAAGCTTTCTTT. This encodes CASSHPEPGTEAFF.

This sequence joins TRBV1 and TRBJ1-5. TRBV1 is a known pseudogene. CDR3 length: 16 amino acids. Here the CDR3 DNA reads TGCACCAGCAGCCAAGAGACGGGGCGGGGATACCAGCCCCAGCATTTT. Translation gives CTSSQETGRGYQPQHF.